This T cell receptor beta chain was captured in a study of cytomegalovirus exposure and HLA in healthy donors. Amplification used 60 Vbeta primers and 13 Jbeta primers. The repertoire was sequenced with immunoSEQ multiplex PCR; TCRdb's copy has only in-frame clones and lacks some. This sample contains 85,000 to 110,000 clones. Worth noting for this clone: Its antigen remains unknown.

General observations from the study: With later analysis, a missense DCLRE1C variant became linked to TCR beta V- and J-gene trimming. Later findings reportedly placed an Asian-associated ancestry cluster below the roughly 730-donor mean for N-insertions.

The CDR3 totals 15 residues. CDR1 and CDR2 (germline): SGHTA, FQGNSA. With V trimmed by 5 bases and J by 1 base, 7 bases remained unmatched. The chain uses TRBV7-2 and TRBJ2-7; TRBD2 aligns across 8 bases. The source of this sequence is a man aged 40-50 years in good health and CMV-seronegative. The source material was PBMCs. CDR3 sequence reads: CASSGGLAVSYEQYF. CDR3 DNA sequence: TGTGCCAGCAGCGGTGGACTAGCCGTATCCTACGAGCAGTACTTC.